These T cell receptor beta chains were read from a single sample in a study of OX40 agonist ivuxolimab in advanced cancers. Here immunoSEQ multiplex PCR was the method, and the copy in TCRdb shows in-frame clones only, minus some. In the table there are 90,000 to 100,000 clones, 88% of which are singletons. The sequenced sample was CD4+ or CD8+ T cells sorted from blood, obtained in a trial of the OX40 agonist ivuxolimab. These receptors were obtained from an adult with an advanced solid tumor such as melanoma, head and neck, liver or kidney cancer. The CDR3 runs from the conserved cysteine through the conserved F or W. D genes are given only for firm matches. Clone size is given for some rows only: seen once, a few or many times, or a class if the clone is expanded.

V: TRBV2; size: .; D: .; length: 14; J: TRBJ1-1; DNA: TGTGCCAGCAGTGTACGTCGGGGGGGGACTGAAGCTTTCTTT; CDR3: CASSVRRGGTEAFF
V: TRBV19; size: .; D: .; length: 12; J: TRBJ1-4; DNA: TGTGCCAGTAGTATAGATCAAGGAAAACTGTTTTTT; CDR3: CASSIDQGKLFF
V: TRBV5-1; size: .; D: .; length: 16; J: TRBJ2-2; DNA: TGCGCCAGCAGCTCCCGGGGTTGGGTCGGCACCGGGGAGCTGTTTTTT; CDR3: CASSSRGWVGTGELFF
V: TRBV28; size: medium-sized; D: TRBD1; length: 16; J: TRBJ1-2; DNA: TGTGCCAGCAGTTTGGTTCTCGGACAGGGGGCGGCGGGCTACACCTTC; CDR3: CASSLVLGQGAAGYTF
V: TRBV28; size: .; D: TRBD2; length: 15; J: TRBJ2-1; DNA: TGTGCCAGCAATAAGTCTAGCGGGAGAAGGAATGAGCAGTTCTTC; CDR3: CASNKSSGRRNEQFF
V: TRBV6-5; size: .; D: TRBD1; length: 14; J: TRBJ2-5; DNA: TGTGCCAGCAGCCTGACAGGGGTCGGGGAGACCCAGTACTTC; CDR3: CASSLTGVGETQYF
V: TRBV29-1; size: .; D: .; length: 13; J: TRBJ1-1; DNA: TGCAGCGTTATCGGGACGGCGAACACTGAAGCTTTCTTT; CDR3: CSVIGTANTEAFF
V: TRBV28; size: .; D: .; length: 15; J: TRBJ1-1; DNA: TGTGCCAGCAGCTTTGGGACACAGGGTAACACTGAAGCTTTCTTT; CDR3: CASSFGTQGNTEAFF
V: TRBV11-2; size: .; D: .; length: 15; J: TRBJ2-3; DNA: TGTGCCAGCAGCTTACGTTATCTTAGCACAGATACGCAGTATTTT; CDR3: CASSLRYLSTDTQYF
V: TRBV15; size: .; D: .; length: 16; J: TRBJ1-4; DNA: TGTGCCACCAGCAGAGGACGCGGTCCGGGGGGTGAAAAACTGTTTTTT; CDR3: CATSRGRGPGGEKLFF
V: TRBV30; size: .; D: .; length: 13; J: TRBJ2-7; DNA: TGTGCCTGGAGTACGGCGGGTAGCCACGAGCAGTACTTC; CDR3: CAWSTAGSHEQYF
V: TRBV6-5; size: once; D: TRBD2; length: 14; J: TRBJ2-3; DNA: TGTGCCAGCAGAGGACTAGCGGGCACAGATACGCAGTATTTT; CDR3: CASRGLAGTDTQYF
V: TRBV4-2; size: .; D: .; length: 13; J: TRBJ2-1; DNA: TGTGCCAGCAGCCAAGATAGGGCCTATGAGCAGTTCTTC; CDR3: CASSQDRAYEQFF